Listed below are T cell receptor beta chains from one sample, sequenced in a study of T-cell reconstitution after alpha-beta-depleted transplantation in children. TCRdb recomputed calls from the PCR reads with MiXCR, one row per CDR3 protein. The sample lists about 300,000 distinct CDR3 sequences, about 9.4% seen once, with about 8% in the top ten. The sequencing used PBMCs, collected before TCRalphabeta/CD19-depleted stem cell transplant. These receptors all come from a boy under two years old with acute myeloid leukemia, due to receive a stem cell transplant. CDR3s include the opening cysteine and the closing phenylalanine or tryptophan. D genes are given only for firm matches. Size values are once, few and many counts, or a class for expanded clones, and some rows have none.

v_call,clone_size,j_call,d_call,cdr3_aa,cdr3_nt
TRBV7-3,few,TRBJ2-1,-,CASSLGRVKLNEQFF,TGTGCCAGCAGCTTAGGCAGGGTGAAGCTCAATGAGCAGTTCTTC
TRBV12-3/TRBV12-4,-,TRBJ2-7,TRBD2,CASSPTSGKVQQYF,TGTGCCAGCAGCCCGACTAGCGGGAAAGTGCAGCAGTACTTC
TRBV29-1,many,TRBJ2-1,-,CSVVFYGPYNEQFF,TGCAGCGTTGTCTTTTATGGCCCCTACAATGAGCAGTTCTTC
TRBV7-9,few,TRBJ2-1,TRBD2,CASSPTLTVSGRLYNEQFF,TGTGCCAGCAGCCCTACCTTGACAGTCAGCGGGAGGCTCTACAATGAGCAGTTCTTC
TRBV6-2/TRBV6-3,many,TRBJ2-1,-,CASTDYNEQFF,TGTGCCAGCACCGACTACAATGAGCAGTTCTTC
TRBV28,few,TRBJ1-5,-,CASSLLRAGFSGQPQHF,TGTGCCAGCAGTTTACTACGCGCCGGCTTTTCTGGTCAGCCCCAGCATTTT
TRBV6-5,-,TRBJ1-6,-,CASSYRSSYNSPLHF,TGTGCCAGCAGTTACAGAAGTTCCTATAATTCACCCCTCCACTTT
TRBV12-3/TRBV12-4,many,TRBJ1-6,-,CASSLKGQGSSPLHF,TGTGCCAGCAGTTTAAAGGGGCAGGGAAGTTCACCCCTCCACTTT
TRBV12-3/TRBV12-4,few,TRBJ2-5,-,CASSLSNSKETQYF,TGTGCCAGCAGTTTATCAAACTCTAAAGAGACCCAGTACTTC
TRBV7-2,-,TRBJ1-5,-,CASSLVKNSNQPQHF,TGTGCCAGCAGCTTAGTCAAGAATAGCAATCAGCCCCAGCATTTT
TRBV11-2,many,TRBJ2-6,-,CASDGRTPIFSGANVLTF,TGTGCCAGCGACGGGCGAACCCCAATATTCTCTGGGGCCAACGTCCTGACTTTC
TRBV27,many,TRBJ2-1,-,CASSDVSNEQFF,TGTGCCAGCAGTGACGTCTCCAATGAGCAGTTCTTC
TRBV5-1,-,TRBJ2-1,-,CASSLAVGYSSEQFF,TGCGCCAGCAGCTTGGCCGTCGGCTACTCAAGTGAGCAGTTCTTC
TRBV5-1,many,TRBJ2-7,-,CASSSGLDGNYEQYF,TGCGCCAGCAGCTCAGGCCTGGACGGTAACTACGAGCAGTACTTC
TRBV18,many,TRBJ1-1,TRBD1,CASSPGQGRTEAFF,TGTGCCAGCTCACCAGGACAGGGGAGGACTGAAGCTTTCTTT
TRBV7-9,-,TRBJ2-7,-,CASSLARGPHYEQYF,TGTGCCAGCAGCTTAGCCCGGGGACCACACTACGAGCAGTACTTC
TRBV15,many,TRBJ2-1,-,CATSRDRDSSYNEQFF,TGTGCCACCAGCAGAGATAGGGACTCGTCCTACAATGAGCAGTTCTTC
TRBV7-3,-,TRBJ2-2,-,CASSPLLVGPRNTGELFF,TGTGCCAGCAGCCCACTTCTTGTCGGTCCCAGAAACACCGGGGAGCTGTTTTTT
TRBV28,many,TRBJ1-4,TRBD1,CASSLDWTGAEKLFF,TGTGCCAGCAGTTTAGATTGGACAGGGGCTGAAAAACTGTTTTTT
TRBV2,-,TRBJ2-4,-,CASSELAALFIQYF,TGTGCCAGCAGTGAACTGGCTGCTTTATTCATTCAGTACTTC
TRBV11-3,many,TRBJ2-5,TRBD1,CASSLVGAGGATTQYF,TGTGCCAGCAGCTTAGTGGGGGCAGGGGGCGCGACGACCCAGTACTTC
TRBV7-9,-,TRBJ2-5,-,CASSRIMGETQYF,TGTGCCAGCAGCCGGATCATGGGAGAGACCCAGTACTTC
TRBV12-3/TRBV12-4,many,TRBJ2-7,-,CASSTPRVSYEQYF,TGTGCCAGCAGTACCCCCCGGGTCTCCTACGAGCAGTACTTC
TRBV7-9,many,TRBJ2-3,-,CASSFPQGQVTDTQYF,TGTGCCAGCAGCTTCCCGCAGGGGCAAGTCACAGATACGCAGTATTTT
TRBV7-9,many,TRBJ1-4,-,CASSSSATNEKLFF,TGTGCCAGCAGCTCGAGTGCAACTAATGAAAAACTGTTTTTT
TRBV29-1,many,TRBJ2-3,TRBD2,CSVEGTSGGAEDTQYF,TGCAGCGTTGAGGGGACTAGCGGGGGGGCCGAGGATACGCAGTATTTT
TRBV4-3,many,TRBJ2-6,TRBD1,CASSRQGSAGANVLTF,TGCGCCAGCAGTCGACAGGGATCGGCTGGGGCCAACGTCCTGACTTTC
TRBV21-1,-,TRBJ2-7,-,CASGGSPEQYF,TGTGCCAGCGGCGGGAGCCCCGAGCAGTACTTC
TRBV7-3,many,TRBJ2-7,TRBD1,CASSLRALAGGYEQYF,TGTGCCAGCAGCTTAAGAGCTTTGGCAGGGGGCTACGAGCAGTACTTC
TRBV12-3/TRBV12-4,many,TRBJ1-5,-,CASRRTDQPQHF,TGTGCCAGCAGACGGACCGATCAGCCCCAGCATTTT
TRBV5-6,many,TRBJ2-2,TRBD1,CASTYPGQGASGELFF,TGTGCCAGCACCTACCCGGGACAGGGGGCCAGCGGGGAGCTGTTTTTT
TRBV7-2,few,TRBJ2-3,-,CASSLGPGPTDTQYF,TGTGCCAGCAGCTTAGGCCCGGGACCAACAGATACGCAGTATTTT
TRBV6-5,many,TRBJ1-1,-,CASSYSTWSPEAFF,TGTGCCAGCAGTTACTCGACCTGGAGCCCTGAAGCTTTCTTT
TRBV7-8,few,TRBJ1-5,-,CASSPGRRDQPQHF,TGTGCCAGCAGCCCGGGGCGGAGGGATCAGCCCCAGCATTTT
TRBV4-2,many,TRBJ2-3,TRBD1,CASSQETRTGASTDTQYF,TGTGCCAGCAGCCAAGAAACTAGGACAGGGGCGAGCACAGATACGCAGTATTTT
TRBV7-2,many,TRBJ2-1,-,CASNMAFSYNEQFF,TGTGCCAGCAATATGGCGTTCTCCTACAATGAGCAGTTCTTC
TRBV9,many,TRBJ2-1,TRBD2,CASSVLSGREIEQFF,TGTGCCAGCAGCGTACTGAGCGGGAGGGAAATTGAGCAGTTCTTC
TRBV20-1,many,TRBJ1-5,-,CSAGRVISNQPQHF,TGCAGTGCGGGTAGGGTGATTAGCAATCAGCCCCAGCATTTT
TRBV29-1,-,TRBJ1-1,-,CSVGREAFF,TGCAGCGTGGGCAGGGAAGCTTTCTTT
TRBV7-9,many,TRBJ1-1,TRBD1,CASSLFGTGGTEAFF,TGTGCCAGCAGCCTATTCGGGACAGGGGGAACTGAAGCTTTCTTT
TRBV28,-,TRBJ1-1,-,CASSLGGRVETEAFF,TGTGCCAGCAGTTTAGGGGGGCGCGTGGAAACTGAAGCTTTCTTT
TRBV7-9,few,TRBJ2-1,-,CASRPPGGHNEQFF,TGTGCCAGCCGGCCTCCCGGGGGCCACAATGAGCAGTTCTTC
TRBV7-6,many,TRBJ2-3,-,CASSFHSTDTQYF,TGTGCCAGCAGCTTCCATAGCACAGATACGCAGTATTTT
TRBV7-9,many,TRBJ1-2,TRBD1,CASSPDRGVYGYTF,TGTGCCAGCAGCCCCGACAGGGGAGTCTATGGCTACACCTTC
TRBV9,many,TRBJ1-1,-,CASSLPGERGEAFF,TGTGCCAGCAGCCTCCCGGGAGAAAGAGGTGAAGCTTTCTTT
TRBV18,many,TRBJ1-1,-,CASSLSSRNTEAFF,TGTGCCAGCTCACTAAGTTCCCGGAACACTGAAGCTTTCTTT
TRBV9,-,TRBJ1-5,-,CASSAGLLDQPQHF,TGTGCCAGCAGCGCGGGACTCCTCGATCAGCCCCAGCATTTT
TRBV20-1,many,TRBJ1-1,-,CSATRRRGSNTEAFF,TGCAGTGCTACCCGGCGCCGGGGCTCGAACACTGAAGCTTTCTTT
TRBV29-1,many,TRBJ2-1,TRBD2,CSVEDRGLAGTSSYNEQFF,TGCAGCGTTGAAGATCGTGGGCTAGCGGGTACTAGCTCCTACAATGAGCAGTTCTTC
TRBV9,many,TRBJ2-2,TRBD2,CASSVGREGPNTGELFF,TGTGCCAGCAGCGTAGGGCGGGAGGGCCCGAACACCGGGGAGCTGTTTTTT
TRBV6-5,few,TRBJ2-7,-,CASSYSRPSPSYEQYF,TGTGCCAGCAGTTACTCGAGGCCTAGCCCTTCCTACGAGCAGTACTTC
TRBV2,-,TRBJ1-1,TRBD1,CATIRIRDRGFTEAFF,TGTGCCACCATCCGTATCCGGGACAGGGGGTTTACTGAAGCTTTCTTT
TRBV23-1,-,TRBJ2-5,-,CASSQEQGQETQYF,TGCGCCAGCAGTCAAGAACAGGGACAAGAGACCCAGTACTTC
TRBV30,many,TRBJ2-3,-,CAWRWAGTDTQYF,TGTGCCTGGAGGTGGGCAGGCACAGATACGCAGTATTTT
TRBV6-2/TRBV6-3,many,TRBJ2-7,-,CASSYSAGHYEQYF,TGTGCCAGCAGTTACTCGGCGGGTCATTACGAGCAGTACTTC
TRBV7-8,many,TRBJ2-1,-,CASSHRGSPIEQFF,TGTGCCAGCAGCCACCGGGGCTCTCCTATTGAGCAGTTCTTC
TRBV10-3,many,TRBJ2-7,TRBD1,CACGQGYEQYF,TGTGCCTGTGGACAGGGCTACGAGCAGTACTTC
TRBV28,many,TRBJ2-1,-,CASSYAPTYNEQFF,TGTGCCAGCAGTTATGCGCCGACCTACAATGAGCAGTTCTTC